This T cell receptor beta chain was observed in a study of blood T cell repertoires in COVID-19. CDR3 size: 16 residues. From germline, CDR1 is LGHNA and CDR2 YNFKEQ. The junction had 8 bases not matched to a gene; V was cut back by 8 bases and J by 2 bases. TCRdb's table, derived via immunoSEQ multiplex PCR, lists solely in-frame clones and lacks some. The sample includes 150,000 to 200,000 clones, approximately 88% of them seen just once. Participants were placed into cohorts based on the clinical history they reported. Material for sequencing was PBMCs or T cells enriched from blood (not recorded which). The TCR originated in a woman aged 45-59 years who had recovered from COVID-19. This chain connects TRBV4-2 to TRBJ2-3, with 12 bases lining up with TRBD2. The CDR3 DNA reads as TGTGCCAGCGGGGATGGGACTAGCGGGTCCACAGATACGCAGTATTTT. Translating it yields CASGDGTSGSTDTQYF.